Included here is one T cell receptor beta chain sequence, with context. Its matching antigen is unknown. The source of the sample is a study of glioma-infiltrating T cells. General study results and limits: Patients with low tissue-blood divergence carried a signature set of shared blood CDR3 motifs. Only very few CDR3 sequences appeared in both tissue and blood.

V was clipped by 6 bases and J by 3 bases, with 21 bases between them. Per germline, CDR1 MNHEY and CDR2 SVGAGI. This CDR3 has 17 residues. Using RNA template, CDR3s of TCR alpha and beta were amplified with iRepertoire arm-PCR. TCRdb ran MiXCR on the multiplex PCR reads and lists one entry per CDR3 protein. The sample includes about 400,000 distinct CDR3 sequences, 41% of them seen just once. The specimen sequenced was glioma tissue, nonneoplastic brain tissue, or PBMCs (not recorded which). The gene calls are TRBV6-5 and TRBJ2-4; a possible D gene is TRBD2 (6 bases). The sequence derives from a human donor with low-grade glioma or glioblastoma, undergoing nonglioma brain surgery, or in good health (not recorded which). CDR3 sequence reads: CASSEVAGRKGKNIQYF. Here the CDR3 DNA reads TGTGCCAGCAGCGAGGTTGCAGGGAGGAAAGGCAAAAACATTCAGTACTTC.